This is a list of T cell receptor beta chains from one sample in a study of T-cell reconstitution after alpha-beta-depleted transplantation in children. TCRdb independently ran MiXCR on the PCR reads; one entry per CDR3 protein. Seen here are a few hundred thousand distinct CDR3 sequences, about 20% observed once, and the top ten hold approximately 3.9%. Sample: PBMCs from the stem cell graft donor, taken from the stem cell graft. All receptors come from a human donor who donated a stem cell graft to a child with acute myeloid leukemia. Both conserved end residues are part of each CDR3. Each record gives: J gene, V gene, CDR3 protein.

J gene: TRBJ2-1
V gene: TRBV29-1
CDR3 protein: CSVEDRPGGYNEQFF

J gene: TRBJ2-1
V gene: TRBV24-1
CDR3 protein: CATSVNPYPGAGNNEQFF

J gene: TRBJ2-7
V gene: TRBV20-1
CDR3 protein: CSATSGRATVEQYF

J gene: TRBJ1-4
V gene: TRBV29-1
CDR3 protein: CSVAGIGEKLFF

J gene: TRBJ1-2
V gene: TRBV5-1
CDR3 protein: CASSYRTGGDGYTF

J gene: TRBJ2-5
V gene: TRBV6-5
CDR3 protein: CASSRSGTQYF

J gene: TRBJ2-1
V gene: TRBV20-1
CDR3 protein: CSARGRGYNEQFF

J gene: TRBJ2-7
V gene: TRBV20-1
CDR3 protein: CSATGQGTKTYEQYF

J gene: TRBJ1-5
V gene: TRBV27
CDR3 protein: CASSPDRGNQPQHF

J gene: TRBJ2-1
V gene: TRBV5-5
CDR3 protein: CASSLDSGRGSEQFF

J gene: TRBJ1-1
V gene: TRBV5-1
CDR3 protein: CAGSSHGNTEAFF

J gene: TRBJ1-5
V gene: TRBV4-1
CDR3 protein: CASSQVRVEQPQHF

J gene: TRBJ2-1
V gene: TRBV29-1
CDR3 protein: CSVEQNTVTGVEFF

J gene: TRBJ2-7
V gene: TRBV5-1
CDR3 protein: CASSLRGPSYEQYF

J gene: TRBJ2-7
V gene: TRBV10-2
CDR3 protein: CASSDLLRGHEQYF

J gene: TRBJ1-4
V gene: TRBV12-3/TRBV12-4
CDR3 protein: CASSLLSTAPNEKLFF

J gene: TRBJ2-1
V gene: TRBV6-1
CDR3 protein: CASSRSLSGEQFF

J gene: TRBJ2-1
V gene: TRBV29-1
CDR3 protein: CSVYLEREYNEQFF

J gene: TRBJ2-7
V gene: TRBV20-1
CDR3 protein: CSASVLTGQTYEQYF

J gene: TRBJ2-1
V gene: TRBV20-1
CDR3 protein: CSARTTGGPYNEQFF

J gene: TRBJ1-5
V gene: TRBV28
CDR3 protein: CASSFPLGGPSNQPQHF

J gene: TRBJ2-3
V gene: TRBV29-1
CDR3 protein: CSVRRGNTDTQYF

J gene: TRBJ2-7
V gene: TRBV3-1
CDR3 protein: CASSARGEQYF

J gene: TRBJ2-1
V gene: TRBV12-3/TRBV12-4
CDR3 protein: CASSTPEVAGVYNEQFF

J gene: TRBJ2-7
V gene: TRBV29-1
CDR3 protein: CSVEADLGFHF

J gene: TRBJ1-5
V gene: TRBV20-1
CDR3 protein: CSASPKTSQHF

J gene: TRBJ2-4
V gene: TRBV5-1
CDR3 protein: CASSFGELAKNIQYF

J gene: TRBJ2-1
V gene: TRBV20-1
CDR3 protein: CSARGQYNEQFF

J gene: TRBJ2-7
V gene: TRBV3-1
CDR3 protein: CASSLGWDEQYF

J gene: TRBJ2-1
V gene: TRBV5-1
CDR3 protein: CASSLDSRQNEQFF

J gene: TRBJ2-3
V gene: TRBV18
CDR3 protein: CASSPGLAGVLGTDTQYF

J gene: TRBJ2-7
V gene: TRBV12-3/TRBV12-4
CDR3 protein: CASSSSTGTGFEEQYF

J gene: TRBJ1-6
V gene: TRBV11-3
CDR3 protein: CASSLVRDSPLHF

J gene: TRBJ2-7
V gene: TRBV15
CDR3 protein: CATSQDRGQFEQYF

J gene: TRBJ2-7
V gene: TRBV24-1
CDR3 protein: CATSEARECPLEQYF

J gene: TRBJ2-3
V gene: TRBV29-1
CDR3 protein: CSVEKGLAGVVDTQYF

J gene: TRBJ2-1
V gene: TRBV29-1
CDR3 protein: CSVVSAEQFF

J gene: TRBJ1-1
V gene: TRBV11-1
CDR3 protein: CASRLQGAALEAFF

J gene: TRBJ2-7
V gene: TRBV20-1
CDR3 protein: CSARTTGREQYF

J gene: TRBJ2-7
V gene: TRBV9
CDR3 protein: CASSPREGSGRAYEQYF

J gene: TRBJ2-1
V gene: TRBV24-1
CDR3 protein: CATSDWGTSGPYNEQFF

J gene: TRBJ2-5
V gene: TRBV28
CDR3 protein: CASSFQRTTGQYF

J gene: TRBJ2-1
V gene: TRBV6-2/TRBV6-3
CDR3 protein: CASSYRRGLAGARSRNEQFF

J gene: TRBJ1-1
V gene: TRBV29-1
CDR3 protein: CSVEPRLNTEAFF

J gene: TRBJ2-7
V gene: TRBV24-1
CDR3 protein: CATTSRTTYEQYF

J gene: TRBJ2-1
V gene: TRBV24-1
CDR3 protein: CATSDPTGNEQFF

J gene: TRBJ2-7
V gene: TRBV20-1
CDR3 protein: CSARSGLLTYEQYF

J gene: TRBJ1-5
V gene: TRBV12-3/TRBV12-4
CDR3 protein: CAIVGGVGQPQHF

J gene: TRBJ2-1
V gene: TRBV7-2
CDR3 protein: CASSRGQARHEQFF